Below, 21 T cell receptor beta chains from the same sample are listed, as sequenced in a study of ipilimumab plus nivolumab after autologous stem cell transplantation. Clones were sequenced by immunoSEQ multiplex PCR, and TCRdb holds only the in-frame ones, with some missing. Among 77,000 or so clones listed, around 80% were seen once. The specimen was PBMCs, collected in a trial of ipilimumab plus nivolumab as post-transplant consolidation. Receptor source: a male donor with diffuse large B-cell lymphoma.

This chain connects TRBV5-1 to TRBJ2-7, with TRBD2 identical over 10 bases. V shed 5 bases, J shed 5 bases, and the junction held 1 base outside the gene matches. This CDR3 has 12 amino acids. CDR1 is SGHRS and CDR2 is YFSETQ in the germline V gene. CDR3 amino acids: CASSLAGDEQYF. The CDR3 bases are TGCGCCAGCAGTCTAGCGGGGGACGAGCAGTACTTC.

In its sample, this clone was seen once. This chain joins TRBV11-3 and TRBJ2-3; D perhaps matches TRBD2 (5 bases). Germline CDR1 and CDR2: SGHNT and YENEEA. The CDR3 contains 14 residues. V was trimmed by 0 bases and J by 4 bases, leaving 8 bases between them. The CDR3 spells CASSLDQRADTQYF. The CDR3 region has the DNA TGTGCCAGCAGCTTAGATCAGAGGGCAGATACGCAGTATTTT. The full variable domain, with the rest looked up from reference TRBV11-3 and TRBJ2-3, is EAGVVQSPRYKIIEKKQPVAFWCNPISGHNTLYWYLQNLGQGPELLIRYENEEAVDDSQLPKDRFSAERLKGVDSTLKIQPAELGDSAVYLCASSLDQRADTQYFGPGTRLTVL.

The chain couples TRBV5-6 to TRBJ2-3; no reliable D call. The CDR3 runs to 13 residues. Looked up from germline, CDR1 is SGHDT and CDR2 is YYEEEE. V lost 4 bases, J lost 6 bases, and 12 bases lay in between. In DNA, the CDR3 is TGTGCCAGCAGCCCCCCTTCGGATGATACGCAGTATTTT. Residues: CASSPPSDDTQYF.

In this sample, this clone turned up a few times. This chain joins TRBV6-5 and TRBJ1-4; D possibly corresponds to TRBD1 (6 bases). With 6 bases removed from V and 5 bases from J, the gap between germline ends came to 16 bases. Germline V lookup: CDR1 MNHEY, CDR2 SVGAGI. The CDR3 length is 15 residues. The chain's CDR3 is CASSPDVGANEKLFF. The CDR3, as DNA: TGTGCCAGCAGCCCAGACGTGGGGGCCAATGAAAAACTGTTTTTT.

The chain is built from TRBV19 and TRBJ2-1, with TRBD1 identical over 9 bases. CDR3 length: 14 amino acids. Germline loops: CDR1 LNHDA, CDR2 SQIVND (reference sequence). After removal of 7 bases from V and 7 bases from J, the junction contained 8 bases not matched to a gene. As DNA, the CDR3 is TGTGCCAGTATGTTACAGGGGGCGGTAAATGAGCAGTTCTTC. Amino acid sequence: CASMLQGAVNEQFF.

This CDR3 is CASSLDRRGGYTF. The CDR3 DNA is TGTGCCAGCAGCTTAGACAGGAGGGGTGGCTACACCTTC. This chain joins TRBV7-9 and TRBJ1-2; possibly TRBD1 for D (5 bases). Germline lookup yields CDR1 SEHNR and CDR2 FQNEAQ (reference sequence). Trimming removed 1 base from V and 7 bases from J, with 10 bases in between. This CDR3 is 13 amino acids long.

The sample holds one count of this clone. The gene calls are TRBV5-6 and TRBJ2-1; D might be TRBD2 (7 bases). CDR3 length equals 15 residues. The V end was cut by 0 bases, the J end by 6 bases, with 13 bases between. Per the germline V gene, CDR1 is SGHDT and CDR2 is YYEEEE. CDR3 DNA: TGTGCCAGCAGCTTGGTAGGGGGAGGGGTCAATGAGCAGTTCTTC. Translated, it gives CASSLVGGGVNEQFF.

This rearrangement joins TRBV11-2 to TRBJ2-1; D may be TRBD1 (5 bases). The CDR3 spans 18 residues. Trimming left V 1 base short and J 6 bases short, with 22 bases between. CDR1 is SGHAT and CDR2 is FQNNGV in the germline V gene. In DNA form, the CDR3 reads TGTGCCAGCAGCTTAGGGGTCTGGGGCTCACGCTATTCCAATGAGCAGTTCTTC. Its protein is CASSLGVWGSRYSNEQFF.

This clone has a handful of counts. CDR3 nucleotides: TGTGCCAGCAGTTTACAGGCGGTGGAAAAACTGTTTTTT. This gives the protein CASSLQAVEKLFF. This sequence joins TRBV28 and TRBJ1-4; D gene unclear. The CDR3 is made up of 13 amino acids. Between the trimmed V and J ends, which lost 2 bases and 8 bases, there was a span of 9 bases. Germline values: CDR1 MDHEN, CDR2 SYDVKM. The full variable domain, in which reference TRBV28 and TRBJ1-4 provide the parts outside the CDR3, is DVKVTQSSRYLVKRTGEKVFLECVQDMDHENMFWYRQDPGLGLRLIYFSYDVKMKEKGDIPEGYSVSREKKERFSLILESASTNQTSMYLCASSLQAVEKLFFGSGTQLSVL.

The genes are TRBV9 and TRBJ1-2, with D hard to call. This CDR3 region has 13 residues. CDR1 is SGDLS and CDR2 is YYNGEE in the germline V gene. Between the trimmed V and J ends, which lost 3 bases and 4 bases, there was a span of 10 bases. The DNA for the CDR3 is TGTGCCAGCAGCGCGGACGGAGCCTATGGCTACACCTTC. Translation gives CASSADGAYGYTF.

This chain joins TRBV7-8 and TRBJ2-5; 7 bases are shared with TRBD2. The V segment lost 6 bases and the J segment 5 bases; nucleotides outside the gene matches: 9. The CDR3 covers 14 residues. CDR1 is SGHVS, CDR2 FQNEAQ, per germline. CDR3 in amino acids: CASRGTISLETQYF. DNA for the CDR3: TGTGCCAGCAGGGGGACTATTTCGTTGGAGACCCAGTACTTC.

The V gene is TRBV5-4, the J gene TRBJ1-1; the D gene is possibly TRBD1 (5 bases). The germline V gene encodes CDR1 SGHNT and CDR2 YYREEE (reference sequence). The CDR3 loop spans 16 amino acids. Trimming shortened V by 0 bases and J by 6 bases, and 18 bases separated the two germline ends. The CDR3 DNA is TGTGCCAGCAGCTTGGCCGGCAGGGTTGGGCGGGCTGAAGCTTTCTTT. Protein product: CASSLAGRVGRAEAFF.

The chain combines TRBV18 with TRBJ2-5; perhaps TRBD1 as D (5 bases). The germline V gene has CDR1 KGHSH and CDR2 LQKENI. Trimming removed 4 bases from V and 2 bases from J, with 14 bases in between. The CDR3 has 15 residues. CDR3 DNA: TGTGCCAGCTCACTACGACAGCAAGCACAAGAGACCCAGTACTTC. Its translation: CASSLRQQAQETQYF.

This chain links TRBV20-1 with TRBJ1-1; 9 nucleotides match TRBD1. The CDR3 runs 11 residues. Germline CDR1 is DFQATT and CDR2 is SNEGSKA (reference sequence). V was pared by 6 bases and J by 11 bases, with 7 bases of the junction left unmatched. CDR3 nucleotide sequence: TGCAGTGCCCTGGGACAGGGTAAGGCTTTCTTT. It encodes CSALGQGKAFF.

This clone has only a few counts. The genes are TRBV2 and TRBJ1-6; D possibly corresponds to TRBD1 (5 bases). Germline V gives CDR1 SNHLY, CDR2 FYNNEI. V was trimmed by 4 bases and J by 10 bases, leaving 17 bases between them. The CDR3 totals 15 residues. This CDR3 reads CASSARGDGRSPLHF. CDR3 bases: TGTGCCAGCAGTGCCCGGGGGGACGGGAGATCACCCCTCCACTTT.

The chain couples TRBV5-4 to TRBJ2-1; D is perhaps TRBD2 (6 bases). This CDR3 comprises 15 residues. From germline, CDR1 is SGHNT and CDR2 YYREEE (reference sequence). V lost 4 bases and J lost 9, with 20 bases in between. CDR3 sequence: CASSLGLGLNAEQFF. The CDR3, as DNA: TGTGCCAGCAGCCTTGGATTAGGACTAAACGCTGAGCAGTTCTTC.

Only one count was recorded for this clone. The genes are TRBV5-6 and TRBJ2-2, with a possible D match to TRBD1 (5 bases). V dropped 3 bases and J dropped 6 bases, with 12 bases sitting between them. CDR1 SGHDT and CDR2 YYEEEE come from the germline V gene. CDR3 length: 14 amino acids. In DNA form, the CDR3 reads TGTGCCAGCAGCTCGAACTGGACACCCGGGGAGCTGTTTTTT. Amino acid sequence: CASSSNWTPGELFF.

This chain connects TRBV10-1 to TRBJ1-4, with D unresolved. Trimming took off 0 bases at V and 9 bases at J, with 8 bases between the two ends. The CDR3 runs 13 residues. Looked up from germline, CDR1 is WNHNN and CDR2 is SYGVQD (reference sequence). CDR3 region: CASSESLGQKLFF. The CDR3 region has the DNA TGCGCCAGCAGTGAGTCCCTTGGCCAAAAACTGTTTTTT.

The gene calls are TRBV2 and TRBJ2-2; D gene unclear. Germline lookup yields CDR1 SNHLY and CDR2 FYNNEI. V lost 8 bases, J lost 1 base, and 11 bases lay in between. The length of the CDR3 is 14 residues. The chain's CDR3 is CASGQLQNTGELFF. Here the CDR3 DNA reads TGTGCCAGCGGGCAGCTACAGAACACCGGGGAGCTGTTTTTT.

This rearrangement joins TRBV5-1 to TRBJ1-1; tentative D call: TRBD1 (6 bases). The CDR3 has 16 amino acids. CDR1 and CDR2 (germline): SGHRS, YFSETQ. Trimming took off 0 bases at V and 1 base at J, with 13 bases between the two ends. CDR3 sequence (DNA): TGCGCCAGCAGCTTGGCCTCTATGACAGGGAACACTGAAGCTTTCTTT. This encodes CASSLASMTGNTEAFF.

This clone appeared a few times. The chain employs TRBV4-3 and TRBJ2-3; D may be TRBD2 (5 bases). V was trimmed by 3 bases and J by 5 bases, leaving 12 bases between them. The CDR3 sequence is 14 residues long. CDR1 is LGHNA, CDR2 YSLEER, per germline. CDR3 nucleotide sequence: TGCGCCAGCAGCCACACGAGCAGCGGAGATACGCAGTATTTT. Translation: CASSHTSSGDTQYF.